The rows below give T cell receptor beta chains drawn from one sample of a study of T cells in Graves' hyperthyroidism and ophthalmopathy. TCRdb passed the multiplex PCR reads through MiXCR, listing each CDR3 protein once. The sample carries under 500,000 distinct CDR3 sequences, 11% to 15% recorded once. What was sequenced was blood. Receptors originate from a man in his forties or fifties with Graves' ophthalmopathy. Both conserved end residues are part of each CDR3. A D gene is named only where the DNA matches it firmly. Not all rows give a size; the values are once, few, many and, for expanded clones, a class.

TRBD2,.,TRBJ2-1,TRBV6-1,CASSKRTSGDYNEQFF,TGTGCCAGCAGTAAACGGACTAGCGGGGACTACAATGAGCAGTTCTTC
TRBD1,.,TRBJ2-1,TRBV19,CASNYPAGGTNEQFF,TGTGCCAGCAATTATCCAGCAGGGGGCACGAATGAGCAGTTCTTC
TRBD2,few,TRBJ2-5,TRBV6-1,CASRGMGLAGGRQETQYF,TGTGCCAGCAGGGGGATGGGACTAGCGGGAGGCAGACAAGAGACCCAGTACTTC
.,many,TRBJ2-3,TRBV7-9,CASSLTRDTQYF,TGTGCCAGCAGCTTAACTAGAGATACGCAGTATTTT
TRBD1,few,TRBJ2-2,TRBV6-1,CASSQTGYGGELFF,TGTGCCAGCAGTCAGACAGGGTATGGCGGGGAGCTGTTTTTT
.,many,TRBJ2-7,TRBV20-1,CSARAYDGLFSYEQYF,TGCAGTGCTAGAGCTTACGACGGGTTATTCTCCTACGAGCAGTACTTC
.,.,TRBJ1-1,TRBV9,CASSGKDLNTEAFF,TGTGCCAGCAGCGGGAAAGATCTGAACACTGAAGCTTTCTTT
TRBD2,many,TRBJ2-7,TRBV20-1,CSARDLERESLQYEQYF,TGCAGTGCTAGAGATCTGGAGCGGGAGTCTCTCCAATACGAGCAGTACTTC
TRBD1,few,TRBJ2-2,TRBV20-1,CSAIKAGTGNTGELFF,TGCAGTGCTATAAAGGCCGGGACAGGGAACACCGGGGAGCTGTTTTTT
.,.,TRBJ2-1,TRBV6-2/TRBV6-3,CASSYVVQGGKTSYNEQFF,TGTGCCAGCAGTTACGTGGTGCAGGGGGGTAAGACCTCCTACAATGAGCAGTTCTTC
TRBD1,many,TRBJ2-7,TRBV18,CASSPPGDSTYEQYF,TGTGCCAGCTCACCACCAGGGGACAGTACCTACGAGCAGTACTTC
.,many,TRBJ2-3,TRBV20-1,CSARGSTVADTQYF,TGCAGTGCTAGAGGTAGTACAGTTGCCGATACGCAGTATTTT
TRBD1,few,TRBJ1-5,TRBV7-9,CASSLYDRGNQPQHF,TGTGCCAGCAGCTTATACGACAGGGGCAATCAGCCCCAGCATTTT
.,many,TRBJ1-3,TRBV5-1,CASSLGRNSGNTIYF,TGCGCCAGCAGTTTAGGCCGGAACTCTGGAAACACCATATATTTT
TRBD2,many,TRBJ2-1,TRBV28,CASSLGRGVLRNEQFF,TGTGCCAGCAGTTTGGGACGGGGGGTTTTACGCAATGAGCAGTTCTTC
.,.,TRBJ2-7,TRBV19,CASSSEGYEQYF,TGTGCCAGTAGTTCGGAAGGCTACGAGCAGTACTTC
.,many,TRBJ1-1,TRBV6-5,CASSYGGVRSGTEAFF,TGTGCCAGCAGTTACGGGGGAGTTAGGTCGGGAACTGAAGCTTTCTTT
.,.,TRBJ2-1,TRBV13,CASSRQASSYNEQFF,TGTGCCAGCAGCCGACAGGCAAGCTCCTACAATGAGCAGTTCTTC
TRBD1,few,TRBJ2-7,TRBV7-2,CASSLTSDQGAYEQYF,TGTGCCAGCAGCTTGACCTCCGACCAGGGGGCTTACGAGCAGTACTTC
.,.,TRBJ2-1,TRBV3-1,CASSYTPDEQFF,TGTGCCAGCAGCTACACCCCCGATGAGCAGTTCTTC
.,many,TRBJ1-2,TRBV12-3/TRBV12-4,CATAEQGRAYGYTF,TGTGCCACCGCGGAGCAGGGGAGGGCCTATGGCTACACCTTC
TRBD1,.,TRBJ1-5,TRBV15,CATSRDQTGPSNQPQHF,TGTGCCACCAGCAGAGATCAGACAGGGCCTTCCAATCAGCCCCAGCATTTT
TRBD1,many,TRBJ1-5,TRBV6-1,CASSPGGTQPQHF,TGTGCCAGCAGTCCAGGGGGGACTCAGCCCCAGCATTTT
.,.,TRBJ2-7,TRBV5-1,CASSSRPPDSSSYEQYF,TGCGCCAGCAGCTCGAGGCCCCCCGACAGTAGCTCCTACGAGCAGTACTTC
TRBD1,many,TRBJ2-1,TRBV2,CASSQGQGAGEQFF,TGTGCCAGCAGCCAGGGACAGGGGGCCGGTGAGCAGTTCTTC
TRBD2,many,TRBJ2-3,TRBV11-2,CASSWASGVWTDTQYF,TGTGCCAGCAGCTGGGCTAGCGGGGTGTGGACAGATACGCAGTATTTT
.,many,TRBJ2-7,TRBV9,CASSVEASRAHEQYF,TGTGCCAGCAGCGTAGAGGCGTCGAGGGCCCACGAGCAGTACTTC
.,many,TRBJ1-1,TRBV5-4,CASSAPRATTEAFF,TGTGCCAGCAGCGCACCCCGGGCGACGACTGAAGCTTTCTTT
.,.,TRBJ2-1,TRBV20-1,CSARAIFLDSYNEQFF,TGCAGTGCTAGAGCCATATTTCTAGACTCCTACAATGAGCAGTTCTTC
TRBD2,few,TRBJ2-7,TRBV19,CASSAGTRDYEQYF,TGTGCCAGTAGTGCTGGGACTAGGGACTACGAGCAGTACTTC
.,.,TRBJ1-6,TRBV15,CATSRDPSSYNSPLHF,TGTGCCACCAGCAGAGATCCTAGCTCCTATAATTCACCCCTCCACTTT
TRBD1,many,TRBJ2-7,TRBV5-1,CASSLAGQSYEQYF,TGCGCCAGCAGCTTGGCGGGACAGAGCTACGAGCAGTACTTC
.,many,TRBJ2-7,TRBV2,CASRASQGTYEQYF,TGTGCCAGCAGAGCAAGCCAAGGGACCTACGAGCAGTACTTC
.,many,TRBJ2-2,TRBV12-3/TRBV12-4,CASSLSGSGELFF,TGTGCCAGCAGTTTATCAGGTTCCGGGGAGCTGTTTTTT
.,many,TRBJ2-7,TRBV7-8,CASSRQLTYEQYF,TGTGCCAGCAGCCGACAACTTACCTACGAGCAGTACTTC
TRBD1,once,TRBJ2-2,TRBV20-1,CSARTGWTGELFF,TGCAGTGCTAGGACAGGGTGGACCGGGGAGCTGTTTTTT
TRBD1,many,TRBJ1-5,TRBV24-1,CATSDSGQGISNQPQHF,TGTGCCACCAGTGACTCGGGACAGGGGATTAGCAATCAGCCCCAGCATTTT
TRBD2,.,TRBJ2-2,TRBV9,CASSATSGSAGELFF,TGTGCCAGCAGCGCCACTAGCGGGAGTGCCGGGGAGCTGTTTTTT
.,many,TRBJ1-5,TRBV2,CASRQGHSNQPQHF,TGTGCCAGCAGACAGGGACATAGCAATCAGCCCCAGCATTTT
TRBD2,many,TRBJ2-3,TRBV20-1,CSARDTREGPTDTQYF,TGCAGTGCTAGAGATACCCGGGAGGGCCCCACAGATACGCAGTATTTT
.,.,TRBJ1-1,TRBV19,CASSLTLGAEAFF,TGTGCCAGTAGTCTAACCCTGGGCGCTGAAGCTTTCTTT
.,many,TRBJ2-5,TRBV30,CAWSVLRSLQETQYF,TGTGCCTGGAGTGTACTACGATCCCTCCAAGAGACCCAGTACTTC
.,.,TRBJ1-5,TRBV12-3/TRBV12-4,CASRGAGNQPQHF,TGTGCCAGCAGGGGGGCAGGGAATCAGCCCCAGCATTTT
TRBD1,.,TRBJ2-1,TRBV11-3,CASSPGQGIDEQFF,TGTGCCAGCAGCCCGGGACAGGGGATCGATGAGCAGTTCTTC
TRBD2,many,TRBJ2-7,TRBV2,CASRAGLRYEQYF,TGTGCCAGCAGAGCGGGACTACGGTACGAGCAGTACTTC
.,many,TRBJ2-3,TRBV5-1,CASSPRLGGTDTQYF,TGCGCCAGCAGCCCCAGACTAGGGGGCACAGATACGCAGTATTTT
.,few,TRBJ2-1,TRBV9,CASSEIGANEQFF,TGTGCCAGCAGCGAGATAGGTGCGAATGAGCAGTTCTTC
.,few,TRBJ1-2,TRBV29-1,CSAGTPANYGYTF,TGCAGCGCAGGGACACCAGCTAACTATGGCTACACCTTC